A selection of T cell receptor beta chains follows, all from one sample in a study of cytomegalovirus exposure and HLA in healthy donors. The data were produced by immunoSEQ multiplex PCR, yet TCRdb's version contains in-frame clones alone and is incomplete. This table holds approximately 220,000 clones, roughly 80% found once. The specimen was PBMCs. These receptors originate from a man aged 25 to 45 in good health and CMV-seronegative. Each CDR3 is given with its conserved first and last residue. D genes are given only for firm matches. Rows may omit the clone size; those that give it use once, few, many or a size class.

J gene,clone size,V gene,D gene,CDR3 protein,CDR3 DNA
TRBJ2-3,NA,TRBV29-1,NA,CSVVSNRDKSTDTQYF,TGCAGCGTTGTTTCTAACCGGGACAAGAGCACAGATACGCAGTATTTT
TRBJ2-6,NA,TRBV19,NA,CASSIVGGAVSGANVLTF,TGTGCCAGTAGTATAGTGGGGGGGGCTGTCTCTGGGGCCAACGTCCTGACTTTC
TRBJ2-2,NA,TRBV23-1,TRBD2,CASSQPPSGETTGELFF,TGCGCCAGCAGTCAGCCTCCTAGCGGGGAAACCACCGGGGAGCTGTTTTTT
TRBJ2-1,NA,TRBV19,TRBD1,CASSIPRGTGGRGGPYNEQFF,TGTGCCAGTAGTATTCCACGCGGGACAGGGGGCCGGGGGGGACCTTACAATGAGCAGTTCTTC
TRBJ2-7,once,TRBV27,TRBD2,CASSGGGSYEQYF,TGTGCCAGCAGCGGGGGGGGCTCCTACGAGCAGTACTTC
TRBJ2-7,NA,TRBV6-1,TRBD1,CASSEYRGSYYEQYF,TGTGCCAGCAGTGAATACAGGGGAAGTTACTACGAGCAGTACTTC
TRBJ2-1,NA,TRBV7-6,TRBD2,CASSNKSPGTSGGPYNEQFF,TGTGCCAGCAGCAACAAAAGTCCCGGGACTAGCGGGGGACCCTACAATGAGCAGTTCTTC
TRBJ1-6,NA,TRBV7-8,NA,CASSLGDIGRALHF,TGTGCCAGCAGCTTAGGGGACATCGGAAGGGCCCTCCACTTT
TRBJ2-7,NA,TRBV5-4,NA,CASSFEGPSSYEQYF,TGTGCCAGCAGCTTTGAGGGCCCTAGCTCCTACGAGCAGTACTTC
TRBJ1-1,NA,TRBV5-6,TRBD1,CASSLAGTVGTEAFF,TGTGCCAGCAGCTTGGCCGGGACAGTAGGTACTGAAGCTTTCTTT
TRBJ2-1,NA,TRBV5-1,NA,CASSLEGGAYNEQFF,TGCGCCAGCAGCTTGGAGGGGGGGGCGTACAATGAGCAGTTCTTC
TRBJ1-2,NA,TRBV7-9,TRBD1,CASSLVGTGHYGYTF,TGTGCCAGCAGCTTAGTAGGGACAGGGCACTATGGCTACACCTTC
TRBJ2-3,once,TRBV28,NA,CASSLYEGVADYTDTQYF,TGTGCCAGCAGTTTGTATGAAGGGGTAGCGGACTACACAGATACGCAGTATTTT
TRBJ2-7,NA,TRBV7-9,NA,CASSLAVASYEQYF,TGTGCCAGCAGCTTAGCAGTAGCCTCCTACGAGCAGTACTTC
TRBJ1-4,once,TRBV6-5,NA,CASRDSPRGEKLFF,TGTGCCAGCAGGGACAGTCCCCGGGGTGAAAAACTGTTTTTT
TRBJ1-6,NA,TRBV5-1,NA,CASSLTKRTKNSPLHF,TGCGCCAGCAGCTTGACCAAGAGGACAAAGAATTCACCCCTCCACTTT
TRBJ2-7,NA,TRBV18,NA,CASSPPGQSYEQYF,TGTGCCAGCTCACCACCAGGACAGAGTTACGAGCAGTACTTC
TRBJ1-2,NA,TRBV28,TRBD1,CASSPLPQGRSGYTF,TGTGCCAGCAGTCCCCTCCCACAGGGGAGGAGTGGCTACACCTTC
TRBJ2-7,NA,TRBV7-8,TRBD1,CASSLAHGQGYEQYF,TGTGCCAGCAGCTTAGCGCACGGACAGGGCTACGAGCAGTACTTC
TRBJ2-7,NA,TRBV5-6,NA,CASSSTQGYSYEQYF,TGTGCCAGCAGCTCAACGCAGGGCTACTCCTACGAGCAGTACTTC
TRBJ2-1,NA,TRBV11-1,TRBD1,CASSLTGGNYNEQFF,TGTGCCAGCAGCTTAACAGGGGGCAACTACAATGAGCAGTTCTTC
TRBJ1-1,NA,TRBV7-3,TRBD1,CASSRDRDTEAFF,TGTGCCAGCAGTCGGGACAGGGACACTGAAGCTTTCTTT
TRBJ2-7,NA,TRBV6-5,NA,CASSYSTDPYEQYF,TGTGCCAGCAGTTACTCAACAGATCCCTACGAGCAGTACTTC
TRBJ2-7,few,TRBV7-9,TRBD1,CASSLGQGLTYEQYF,TGTGCCAGCAGCTTAGGACAGGGGCTGACCTACGAGCAGTACTTC
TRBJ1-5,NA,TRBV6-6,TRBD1,CASSQGQQYQPQHF,TGTGCCAGCAGCCAGGGACAGCAATATCAGCCCCAGCATTTT
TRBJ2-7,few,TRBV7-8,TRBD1,CASSYGRDRGIHEQYF,TGTGCCAGCAGTTATGGCCGGGACAGGGGAATCCACGAGCAGTACTTC
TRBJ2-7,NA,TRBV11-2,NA,CASSLVPSADYEQYF,TGTGCCAGCAGCTTAGTGCCTAGCGCGGACTACGAGCAGTACTTC
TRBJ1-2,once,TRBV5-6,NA,CASSPTGFNYGYTF,TGTGCCAGCAGCCCCACAGGGTTCAACTATGGCTACACCTTC
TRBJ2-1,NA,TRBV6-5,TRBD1,CATRGTGAINEQFF,TGTGCCACGAGGGGGACAGGGGCGATCAATGAGCAGTTCTTC
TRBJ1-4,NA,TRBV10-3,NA,CAISPGEKLFF,TGTGCCATCAGCCCAGGGGAAAAACTGTTTTTT
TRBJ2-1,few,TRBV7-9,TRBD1,CASSLLSRDRVYNEQFF,TGTGCCAGCAGCTTATTGTCAAGGGACAGGGTATACAATGAGCAGTTCTTC
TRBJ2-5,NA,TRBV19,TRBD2,CASSQLAGGETQYF,TGTGCCAGTAGCCAACTAGCGGGTGGGGAGACCCAGTACTTC
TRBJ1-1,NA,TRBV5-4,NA,CASSAFGGFTEAFF,TGTGCCAGCAGCGCCTTCGGGGGGTTCACTGAAGCTTTCTTT
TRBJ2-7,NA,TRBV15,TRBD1,CATSRRQTGHYEQYF,TGTGCCACCAGCAGACGACAGACAGGGCACTACGAGCAGTACTTC
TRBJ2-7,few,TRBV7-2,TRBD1,CASSSSRDSYEQYF,TGTGCCAGCAGCTCGTCCCGGGACAGCTACGAGCAGTACTTC
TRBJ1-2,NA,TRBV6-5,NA,CASTLVPGYGYTF,TGTGCCAGCACGTTGGTGCCAGGCTATGGCTACACCTTC
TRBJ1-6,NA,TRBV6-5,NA,CASRTRDKPSPLHF,TGTGCCAGCAGGACTCGGGACAAACCTTCACCCCTCCACTTT
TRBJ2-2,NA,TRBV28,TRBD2,CASSLTSGGRTGELFF,TGTGCCAGCAGTTTAACTAGCGGGGGACGGACCGGGGAGCTGTTTTTT
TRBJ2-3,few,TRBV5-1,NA,CASSVDQADTQYF,TGCGCCAGCAGCGTGGATCAGGCAGATACGCAGTATTTT
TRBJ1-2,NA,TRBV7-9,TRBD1,CASSSTMTGSYGYTF,TGTGCCAGCAGCTCCACGATGACAGGGAGCTATGGCTACACCTTC